These T cell receptor beta chains were read from a single sample in a study of blood T cell repertoires in COVID-19. The table came from immunoSEQ multiplex PCR; TCRdb's copy has only in-frame clones and leaves some out. The sample yields around 700,000 clones, around 89% seen once. The sample was peripheral blood. The receptors stem from a woman aged 18-29 years with acute or convalescent COVID-19. Each CDR3 is given without its conserved first and last residue.

TRBV6-4	ASSAQRNQPQH
TRBV27	ASSLVGTTTYEQY
TRBV12-3/TRBV12-4	ASINPQGNAF
TRBV4-1	ASSQGWPGQRNQPQH
TRBV5-4	ASRGAGGGIQY
TRBV27	ASSFGTARQETQY
TRBV19	ASSIPGQWGYT
TRBV4-1	ASSREDYEKLF
TRBV11-2	ASTNPGENIQY
TRBV6-4	ASSDGDSRNGYT
TRBV7-2	ASSWRQGALENTIY
TRBV5-8	ASSLEGYYSNQPQH
TRBV7-9	ASSLGLMNTEAF
TRBV5-1	ASSKDRERTGELF
TRBV30	AWSNRVSNQPQH
TRBV19	ASGGAAF
TRBV5-1	ASSPPTGLGYNEQF
TRBV4-1	ASSHSGQGEGGYT
TRBV6-5	ASSFSFVEANEKLF
TRBV7-2	ASSLVMAGAGGPFVAQY
TRBV19	ASSKLPGQLTDTQY
TRBV10-3	AISEQLAGTTGELF
TRBV10-3	AIGGTYEQY
TRBV29-1	SGRGRDGDTQY
TRBV7-2	ASSLLSGQPQH
TRBV20-1	SASWPEETQY
TRBV28	ASSLGAGELF
TRBV7-2	ASSPTKPQDTQY
TRBV7-9	ASPLGGTGNYGYT
TRBV25-1	ASSDPPGGATEAF
TRBV5-1	ASTGEADTEAF
TRBV6-5	ASSYQGDRVHEKLF
TRBV4-3	ASSQEQGSNQPQH
TRBV29-1	SAKRGYYEQY
TRBV27	ASSLSIFSSYNSPLH
TRBV4-1	ASSQDWGQKTYGYT
TRBV3-1/TRBV3-2	ASSQPTGTGVGYT
TRBV4-1	ASSQGDRTYEQY
TRBV5-6	ASSLADRQATEAF
TRBV3-1/TRBV3-2	ASSPSGWGTDTQY
TRBV5-1	ASSLRSSGGATDTQY
TRBV19	ASKANRDQPQH
TRBV27	ASSLSKGRVVSTGELF
TRBV7-6	ASSYLEGNEKLF
TRBV10-3	AISEIPREGKRHYEQY
TRBV7-9	ASSFPGGFYGYT
TRBV19	ASSINGRGMGQPQH
TRBV20-1	SARTGGYT
TRBV6-5	ASSYRTDDELF
TRBV30	AGDAGNSPLH
TRBV6-5	ASSRVAGAYNEQF
TRBV11-2	ASSLGQSEAF